The T cell receptor (beta chain) under discussion was sequenced for a study of graft-versus-host responses after intestinal transplantation. The wider study: Every transplant recipient was induced with anti-thymocyte globulin, then maintained on tacrolimus and steroids for two to four years.

For this clone: The antigen remains undetermined.

Method: immunoSEQ multiplex PCR; TCRdb's copy keeps in-frame clones and lacks some. The table lists about 110,000 clones, 93% of them singletons, with roughly 0.5% in the top ten. Germline V gene lookup returns CDR1 MNHNS and CDR2 SASEGT. The CDR3 consists of 14 residues. The V gene end was trimmed by 1 base and the J gene end by 3 bases; junction bases not matched to a gene: 0. The rearrangement joins TRBV6-1 to TRBJ2-7; 10 bases fit TRBD2. This specimen was unstimulated CD8+ T cells sorted from spleen or lymph node cells, taken before intestinal transplant. The receptor was derived from a human donor who received an intestinal transplant. CDR3 DNA sequence: TGTGCCAGCAGTGAAGGGACTAGCGGCTACGAGCAGTACTTC. Its protein product is CASSEGTSGYEQYF.